The clone carrying this TCR beta chain was detected ten times or more. Its antigen remains unidentified. The sample's time point: newly diagnosed GD, antithyroid drugs for less than 3 months. TCR sequences were obtained from RNA taken from PBMCs. CDR3 size: 15 residues. Germline V gene data show CDR1 as DFQATT and CDR2 as SNEGSKA (reference sequence). Trimming took 1 base from V and 5 from J, leaving 15 bases between them. The sample comes from a study of regulatory T cells in long-lasting Graves disease. Study results and caveats: Accuracy could have been hurt by small sample size.

Combining iRepertoire HTBI primers with Arm-PCR of CDR3 regions, the authors built TCR beta libraries. Original processing methods: Segment identification across samples yielded 62 TRBV and roughly 15 TRBJ segments. TCRdb ran MiXCR on the multiplex PCR reads and lists one entry per CDR3 protein. TCRdb's processing, not the authors' own work, is the source of the V and J calls. The profile shows over 500,000 distinct CDR3 sequences, 16% of them singletons. The same sample was also used in a study of T cells in Graves' hyperthyroidism and ophthalmopathy.

This chain connects TRBV20-1 to TRBJ2-1, with D possibly being TRBD1 (7 bases). This TCR derives from a young man with Graves disease. Material: peripheral blood mononuclear cells (PBMCs), obtained at new diagnosis, from a patient treated with antithyroid drugs. CDR3 coding DNA: TGCAGTGCTAGAGGGCGGGGCAGGGGGAACAATGAGCAGTTCTTC. The encoded protein is CSARGRGRGNNEQFF.